Described below is a single TCR beta chain sequence and its context. Using its own MiXCR run on the RT-PCR reads, TCRdb lists one record per CDR3 protein. The sample gives 550,000 to 750,000 distinct CDR3 sequences, more than 13% of which show up once; about 3.6% is in the top ten. This receptor was identified in a female donor in good health, serving as a healthy control. Sequencing used memory CD4+ T cells from blood.

The CDR3 DNA sequence: TGTGCCAGCATATTTAGCGGCAATCAGCCCCAGCATTTT. Its translation is CASIFSGNQPQHF. The rearrangement uses TRBV28 and TRBJ1-5; D remains ambiguous. This CDR3 is 13 amino acids long. Trimming cost V 7 bases and J 2 bases, with 9 bases left between them. Per the germline V gene, CDR1 is MDHEN and CDR2 is SYDVKM.